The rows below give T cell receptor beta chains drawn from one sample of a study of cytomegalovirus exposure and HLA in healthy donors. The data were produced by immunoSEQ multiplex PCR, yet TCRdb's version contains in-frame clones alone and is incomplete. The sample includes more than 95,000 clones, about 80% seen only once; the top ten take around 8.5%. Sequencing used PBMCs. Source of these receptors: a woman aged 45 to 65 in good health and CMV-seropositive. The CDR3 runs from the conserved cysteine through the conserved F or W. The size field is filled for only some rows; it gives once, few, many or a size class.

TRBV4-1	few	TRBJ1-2	CASSPGTVYGYTF
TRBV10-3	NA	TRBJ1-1	CAISDPGVTEAFF
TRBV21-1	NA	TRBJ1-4	CASSLNGGKGTNEKLFF
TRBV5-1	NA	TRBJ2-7	CASSLVGRSYEQYF
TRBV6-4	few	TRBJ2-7	CASSPSGTYEQYF
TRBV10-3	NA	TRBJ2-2	CAISERRDNTGELFF
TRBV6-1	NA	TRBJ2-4	CASSERDVNIQYF
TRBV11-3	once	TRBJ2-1	CASSFGLLSSDNEQFF
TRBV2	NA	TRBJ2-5	CASFLQGTETQYF
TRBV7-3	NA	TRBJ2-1	CASSLTGGGGAYNEQFF
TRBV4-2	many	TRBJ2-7	CASSQDWSSGFSYEQYF